This entry lists 9 T cell receptor beta chains sequenced from one sample in a study of CD4+ T cells in melanoma. Sequencing used immunoSEQ multiplex PCR; TCRdb keeps in-frame clones, though not all of them. The table has about 140,000 clones, 85% to 95% seen once. These receptors were obtained from a human donor with melanoma.

This clone was observed a single time. J is TRBJ2-2 and V is TRBV30, with TRBD1 matching over 8 bases. This CDR3 has 16 amino acids. CDR1 and CDR2 (germline): GTSNPN, SVGIG (reference sequence). The V and J ends lost 3 bases and 3 bases, in that order; junction bases with no gene match: 9. This chain's CDR3 is CAWRQGASWDTGELFF. The CDR3 DNA reads TGTGCCTGGAGGCAGGGGGCTTCGTGGGACACCGGGGAGCTGTTTTTT. The full variable domain, with the rest looked up from reference TRBV30 and TRBJ2-2, is SQTIHQWPATLVQPVGSPLSLECTVEGTSNPNLYWYRQAAGRGLQLLFYSVGIGQISSEVPQNLSASRPQDRQFILSSKKLLLSDSGFYLCAWRQGASWDTGELFFGEGSRLTVL.

This clone was seen once. The J gene is TRBJ1-4, the V gene TRBV5-1; D perhaps matches TRBD1 (5 bases). The length of the CDR3 is 15 residues. Germline V gene lookup returns CDR1 SGHRS and CDR2 YFSETQ. The ends were cut back, 7 bases at V and 2 bases at J, with 15 bases in the middle. The CDR3 DNA follows: TGCGCCAGCGCCCGGGGGTGGTCCACTAATGAAAAACTGTTTTTT. The encoded protein is CASARGWSTNEKLFF.

CDR3 amino acids: CASSGGFSLSTEAFF. CDR3 DNA sequence: TGTGCCAGCAGCGGAGGGTTCTCCCTGAGCACTGAAGCTTTCTTT. The V and J genes are TRBV4-2 and TRBJ1-1; D is ambiguous. The CDR3 runs to 15 residues. Germline V gives CDR1 LGHNA, CDR2 YNFKEQ. Trimming took off 5 bases at V and 4 bases at J, with 17 bases between the two ends.

The rearrangement uses TRBV18 and TRBJ1-1; D uncertain. The length of the CDR3 is 15 residues. The germline V and J ends were trimmed by 6 bases and 1 base, with 15 bases remaining between them. The germline V gene encodes CDR1 KGHSH and CDR2 LQKENI. CDR3 amino acids: CASSQGQVGNTEAFF. The CDR3 DNA reads as TGTGCCAGCTCCCAAGGCCAAGTAGGGAACACTGAAGCTTTCTTT.

The chain links TRBV18 to TRBJ1-1; D unresolved. The length of the CDR3 is 14 residues. Trimming cost V 4 bases and J 1 base, with 10 bases left between them. Germline loops: CDR1 KGHSH, CDR2 LQKENI. CDR3: CASSLRRPNTEAFF. The CDR3 DNA follows: TGTGCCAGCTCACTTCGTCGGCCGAACACTGAAGCTTTCTTT.

This clone occurred once. This sequence joins TRBV6-5 and TRBJ1-1, with D hard to call. V gave up 4 bases and J gave up 1 base, with 10 bases separating them. Germline CDR1 reads MNHEY; CDR2 reads SVGAGI. The CDR3 loop spans 14 amino acids. The CDR3 nucleotides read TGTGCCAGCAGTTCCCACGGCGGGAACACTGAAGCTTTCTTT. Amino acids: CASSSHGGNTEAFF.

The chain recombines TRBV29-1 with TRBJ2-5, with D tentatively TRBD1 (6 bases). Germline V gene sequence: CDR1 SQVTM, CDR2 ANQGSEA. CDR3 size: 14 residues. The V end lost 4 bases, the J end lost 5 bases, and 17 bases lay between the germline ends. This chain's CDR3 is CSVGSPGALETQYF. In DNA form, the CDR3 reads TGCAGCGTTGGTTCCCCAGGGGCACTCGAGACCCAGTACTTC.

This chain joins TRBV19 and TRBJ1-2; TRBD1 might be the D (6 bases). Germline CDR1 LNHDA, CDR2 SQIVND (reference sequence). V dropped 6 bases and J dropped 5 bases, with 28 bases sitting between them. The CDR3 length is 18 residues. The CDR3 is CASSPRGAGALGGYGYTF. The CDR3 coding sequence is TGTGCCAGTAGCCCCAGAGGGGCAGGGGCCCTTGGGGGATATGGCTACACCTTC.

The chain recombines TRBV18 with TRBJ1-4; 7 bases fit TRBD1. The trim removed 2 bases at V and 3 bases at J, leaving 6 bases unmatched. The CDR3 spans 16 residues. Germline CDR1 is KGHSH and CDR2 is LQKENI. CDR3 sequence: CASSPLTGLANEKLFF. CDR3 nucleotides: TGTGCCAGCTCACCATTGACAGGGTTGGCTAATGAAAAACTGTTTTTT.